The 4 T cell receptor beta chains below were found in one sample sequenced in a study of T cell changes during pregnancy in multiple sclerosis. TCRdb's table, derived via immunoSEQ multiplex PCR, lists solely in-frame clones and lacks some. The repertoire holds 45,000 to 70,000 clones, with about 90% as singletons. The sequencing used CD4+ T cells from peripheral blood mononuclear cells, collected in the second trimester of pregnancy. The source is a female donor with multiple sclerosis, enrolled in a pregnancy study.

The CDR3 DNA reads as TGCGCCAGCAGCCCCCGAGGACAGGGGGCGGTCGAGCAGTACTTC. Translating gives CASSPRGQGAVEQYF. The chain carries TRBV5-1 and TRBJ2-7; 11 bases agree with TRBD1. The J segment lost 6 bases and the V segment lost 4 bases, leaving 9 bases of the junction unmatched. CDR3 length: 15 residues. Germline-derived CDR1 and CDR2 are SGHRS and YFSETQ.

V is TRBV5-1 and J is TRBJ1-1; 8 bases fit TRBD1. V lost 1 base to trimming and J lost 5 bases; unmatched junction nucleotides: 4. CDR3 length: 14 amino acids. CDR1 is SGHRS, CDR2 YFSETQ, per germline. CDR3 residues: CASSLTGGSTEAFF. CDR3 DNA sequence: TGCGCCAGCAGCTTGACAGGGGGTTCGACTGAAGCTTTCTTT.

This chain uses TRBV2 with TRBJ1-2; TRBD1 matches 7 bases. From germline, CDR1 is SNHLY and CDR2 FYNNEI. Trimming took 2 bases from V and 7 from J; bases not matched to a gene: 10. This CDR3 has 15 amino acids. CDR3 loop: CASSERVAGGGGYTF. DNA of the CDR3: TGTGCCAGCAGTGAACGTGTAGCAGGGGGTGGTGGCTACACCTTC.

V gene TRBV7-9 combines with J gene TRBJ2-7; the D gene is possibly TRBD1 (5 bases). The germline CDR1 and CDR2 sequences are SEHNR and FQNEAQ (reference sequence). CDR3 length equals 13 residues. V lost 9 bases and J 1 base, leaving 13 bases between the germline ends. CDR3 residues: CASVTDTSYEQYF. Written as DNA, the CDR3 is TGTGCCAGTGTGACGGACACTTCCTACGAGCAGTACTTC.